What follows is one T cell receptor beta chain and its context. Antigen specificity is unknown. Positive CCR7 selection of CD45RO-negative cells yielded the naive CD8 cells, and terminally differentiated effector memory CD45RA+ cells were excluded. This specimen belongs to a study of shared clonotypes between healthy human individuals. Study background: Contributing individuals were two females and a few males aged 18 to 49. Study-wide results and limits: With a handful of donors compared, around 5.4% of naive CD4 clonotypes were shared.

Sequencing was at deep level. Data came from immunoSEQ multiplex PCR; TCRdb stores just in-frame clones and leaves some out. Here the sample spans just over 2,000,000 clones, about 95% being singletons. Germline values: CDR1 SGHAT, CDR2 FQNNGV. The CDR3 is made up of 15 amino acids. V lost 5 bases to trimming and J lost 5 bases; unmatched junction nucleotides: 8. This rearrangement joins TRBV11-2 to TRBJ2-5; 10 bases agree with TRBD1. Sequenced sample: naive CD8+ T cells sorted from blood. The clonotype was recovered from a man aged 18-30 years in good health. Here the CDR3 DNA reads TGTGCCAGCAGCCGGCGACAGGGGGCATGGGAGACCCAGTACTTC. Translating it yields CASSRRQGAWETQYF.